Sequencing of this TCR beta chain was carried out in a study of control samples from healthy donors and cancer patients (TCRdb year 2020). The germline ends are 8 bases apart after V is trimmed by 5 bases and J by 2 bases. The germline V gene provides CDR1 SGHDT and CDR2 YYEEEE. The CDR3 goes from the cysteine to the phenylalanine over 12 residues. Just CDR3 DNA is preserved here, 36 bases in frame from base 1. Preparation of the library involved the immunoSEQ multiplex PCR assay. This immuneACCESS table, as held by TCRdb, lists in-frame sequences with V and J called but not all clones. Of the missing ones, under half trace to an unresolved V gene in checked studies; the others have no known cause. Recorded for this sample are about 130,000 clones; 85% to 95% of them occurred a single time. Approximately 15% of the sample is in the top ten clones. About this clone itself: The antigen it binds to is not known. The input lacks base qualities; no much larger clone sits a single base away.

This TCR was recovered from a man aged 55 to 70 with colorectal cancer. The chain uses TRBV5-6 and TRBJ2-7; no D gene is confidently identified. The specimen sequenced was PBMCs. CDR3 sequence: CASREVTYEQYF. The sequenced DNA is TGTGCCAGCAGGGAAGTCACCTACGAGCAGTACTTC.